This TCR beta chain was identified in a study of T cells in Graves' hyperthyroidism and ophthalmopathy (dated by TCRdb to the late 2010s). As for the study more broadly: Peripheral blood samples were taken at initial diagnosis, before any treatment was given. To identify distinguishing TCR V-J signatures, a discovery cohort of about a hundred patients was used, comprising 40 to 45 with Graves' ophthalmopathy and about 59 with stable Graves' hyperthyroidism. Whether ophthalmopathy could be predicted prospectively was tested in an independent validation cohort made up of approximately 19 hyperthyroidism patients plus 17 patients who later progressed to ophthalmopathy. The 75 to 100 discovery patients were divided at random into training and test sets in a 7:3 ratio. The study also compared thyroid tissue and blood T-cell repertoires from about 6 Graves' hyperthyroidism patients. After blood sampling, hyperthyroidism patients were treated with methimazole at a starting dose of 30 mg daily, and ophthalmopathy patients were treated with high-dose intravenous methylprednisolone. According to the paper, TCR Vbeta CDR3 sequencing was carried out on 120 to 150 peripheral blood samples, which came from approximately 41 ophthalmopathy, around 74 hyperthyroidism and approximately 17 progressor patients.

The research as a whole found: Sample size was not statistically predetermined, and investigators were not blinded to group allocation. In validation, the model predicted progression to ophthalmopathy a median of about 5.9 months before onset, with approximately 70% sensitivity and about 75% specificity. A model built on a 13 V-J signature distinguished ophthalmopathy from stable hyperthyroidism, reaching around 90% sensitivity and around 82% specificity in cross-validation and 80%/75% in testing. Most expanded thyroid clonotypes (frequency above 0.001) were also detected in blood, a finding suggesting that blood repertoires may reflect thyroid immune responses.

This clonotype was observed many times. Its antigen is currently not known. Base quality data are lacking; no much larger clone is found one base away. The cysteine opens and the phenylalanine closes a CDR3 of 14 amino acids. Only CDR3 DNA remains: 42 bases, in frame from the first base. Between the V and J ends, shortened by 6 bases and 2 bases respectively, the junction contains 16 bases. For CDR1 and CDR2, the germline V gene (reference sequence) lists DFQATT and SNEGSKA. Ophthalmopathy patients had moderately to severely active disease, with a Clinical Activity Score of 3 or more, a NOSPECS grade of 4 or more, and a disease duration of less than 3 months. Any patient with an uncontrolled infection, another autoimmune disease, pregnancy or lactation was excluded. Diagnoses were established on the basis of clinical symptoms, serum thyroxine and TRAb, thyroid ultrasound, and orbital computed tomography. PBMCs were isolated from 7.5 to 10 ml of fresh peripheral blood by Ficoll-Paque density gradient centrifugation. Total RNA was extracted using Trizol reagent, and RNA quality was assessed on an Agilent 2100 Bioanalyzer.

TCR beta CDR3 regions were amplified from RNA transcripts. For the first round of RT-PCR on the TCR CDR3, the HTBI primer set was used together with the Qiagen OneStep RT-PCR kit. Libraries were constructed in a second round of multiplex PCR, after which size selection and purification were performed. Paired-end sequencing of the libraries was performed with 100 bp reads on an Illumina HiSeq2000. On the study's bioinformatics: Raw data were processed with SOAPnuke, discarding reads with adapters, uncalled bases, mean Phred below 15, or no exact constant-primer or identifier match. COPE v1.2.5 was used to merge the high-quality paired reads, and each unique nucleotide sequence was defined as a clonotype. MiTCR v1.1 was used to align the clonotypes against IMGT TRBV, TRBD and TRBJ reference segments. Analysis was restricted to V-J combinations with a frequency above 0.0001, which covered about 99% of repertoires. The TCS score was defined as the ratio of F50 (clonal expansion) to E x V (chaos), calculated using BLOSUM62-based TCRdist between CDR3 peptides within each V-J. Welch's t-statistics and random forest reduced fewer than 600 V-J features to 13, which were used in a naive Bayes classifier (R e1071). TCRdb reanalyzed the raw reads on its own, using fastp at Q25 for trimming and MiXCR for clone calling, and kept in-frame beta chains. Duplicate CDR3 protein sequences are folded into a single record with the most common DNA and genes. TCRdb, rather than the study authors, made the V and J calls. The sample table holds approximately 600,000 distinct CDR3 sequences, of which about a fifth were seen once. The top ten constitute under 35% of the sample.

The rearrangement joined TRBV20-1 to TRBJ2-5; perhaps TRBD1 is the D gene, with 6 bases matching. Sequencing input: blood. This TCR derives from a man younger than 40 with Graves' ophthalmopathy. The CDR3 in this case is CSAGTRWGQETQYF. The DNA sequence is as follows: TGCAGTGCAGGGACACGTTGGGGGCAAGAGACCCAGTACTTC.